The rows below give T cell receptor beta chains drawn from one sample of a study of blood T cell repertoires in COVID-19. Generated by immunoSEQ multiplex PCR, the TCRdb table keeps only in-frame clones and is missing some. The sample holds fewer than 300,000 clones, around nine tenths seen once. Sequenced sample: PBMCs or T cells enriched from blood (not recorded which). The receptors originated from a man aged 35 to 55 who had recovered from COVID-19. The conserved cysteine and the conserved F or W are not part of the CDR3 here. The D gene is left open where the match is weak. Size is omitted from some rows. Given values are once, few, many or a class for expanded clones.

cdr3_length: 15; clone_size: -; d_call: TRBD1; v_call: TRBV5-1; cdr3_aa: ASSPVGATGGPYEQY
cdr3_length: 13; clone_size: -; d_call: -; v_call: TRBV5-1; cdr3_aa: ASSFTRDTQETQY
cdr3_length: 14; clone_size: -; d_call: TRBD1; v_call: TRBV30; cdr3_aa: AWSQTDRTYTDTQY
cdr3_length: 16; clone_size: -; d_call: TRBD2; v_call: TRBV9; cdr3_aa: ASSARGSPGGGQETQY
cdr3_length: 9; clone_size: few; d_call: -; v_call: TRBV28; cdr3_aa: ASSYSYEQY
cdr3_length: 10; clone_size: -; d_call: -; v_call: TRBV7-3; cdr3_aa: ASSLNWREAF
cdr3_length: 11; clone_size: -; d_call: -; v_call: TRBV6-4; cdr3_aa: ASSVYGGYEQY
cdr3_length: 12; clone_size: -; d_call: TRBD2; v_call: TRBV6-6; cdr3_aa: ASRLAGGTNEQF
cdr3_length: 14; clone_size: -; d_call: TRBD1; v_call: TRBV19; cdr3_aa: ASKSDRVYLNTEAF
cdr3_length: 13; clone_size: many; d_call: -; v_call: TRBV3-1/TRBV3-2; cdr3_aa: ASSISGPAYNEQF
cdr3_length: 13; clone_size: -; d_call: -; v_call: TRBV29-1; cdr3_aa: SVDVGAGGANVLT
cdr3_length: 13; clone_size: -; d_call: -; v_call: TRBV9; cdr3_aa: ASSGQVGGAYEQY
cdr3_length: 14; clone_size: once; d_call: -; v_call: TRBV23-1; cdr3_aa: ASSQSIWNGNYEQY
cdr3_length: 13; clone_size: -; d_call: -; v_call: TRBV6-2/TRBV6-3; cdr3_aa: ASSYSTGGERGAF
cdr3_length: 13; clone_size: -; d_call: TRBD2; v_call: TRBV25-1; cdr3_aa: ASSRTSGNTGELF
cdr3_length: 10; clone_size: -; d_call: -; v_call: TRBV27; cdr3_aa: ASSFGTGELF
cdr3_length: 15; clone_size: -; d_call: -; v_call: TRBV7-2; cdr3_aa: ASSLAHLQGLNEKLF
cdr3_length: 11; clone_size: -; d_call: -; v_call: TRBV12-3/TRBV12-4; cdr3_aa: ASGSVQGGEQY
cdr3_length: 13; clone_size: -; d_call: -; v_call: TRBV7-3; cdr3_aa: ASSTQGGSAYEQY
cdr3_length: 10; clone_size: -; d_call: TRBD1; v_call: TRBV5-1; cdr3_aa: ASRQGNTEAF
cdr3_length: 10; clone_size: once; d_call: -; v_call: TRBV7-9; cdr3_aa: ASRSQNYEQY
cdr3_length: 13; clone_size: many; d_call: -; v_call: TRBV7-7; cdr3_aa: ASSLVRSNTGELF
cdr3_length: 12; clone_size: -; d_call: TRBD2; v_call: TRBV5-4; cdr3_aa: ASSLTSGGFEQF
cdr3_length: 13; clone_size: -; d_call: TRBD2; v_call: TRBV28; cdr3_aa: ASSSGLAAYNEQF
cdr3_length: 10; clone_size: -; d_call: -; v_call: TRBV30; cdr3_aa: AWSVQGYEQY
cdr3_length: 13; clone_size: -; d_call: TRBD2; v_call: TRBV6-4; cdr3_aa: ASSPSLAVTDTQY
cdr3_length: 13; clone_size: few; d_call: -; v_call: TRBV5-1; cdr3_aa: ASSLANGVEEKLF